Presented here are 19 T cell receptor beta chains from one specimen sequenced in a study of human T cells and chemical hapten exposure. Documented time point: patch test 3, about 24 weeks after DPC sensitization. Regarding treatment: therapeutic diphenylcyclopropenone sensitization with weekly scalp DPC. TCRdb passed the RACE reads through MiXCR, listing each CDR3 protein once. The sample has about 82,000 distinct CDR3 sequences, about an eighth seen once. Sequencing was performed on whole blood, taken in connection with sensitization to the hapten diphenylcyclopropenone (DPC). These receptors all stem from a woman aged 50 to 60 with alopecia areata. Some clones in this sample may be carry-over from other donors' samples.

Note on this clonotype: This may come from a read error, since a much larger clone is one base off. This chain joins TRBV11-3 and TRBJ2-1; 9 positions match TRBD1. From germline, CDR1 is SGHNT and CDR2 YENEEA. The CDR3 extends over 15 amino acids. CDR3 region: CACSLLGTGNNEQFF. Written as DNA, the CDR3 is TGTGCCTGCAGCTTACTTGGGACAGGGAACAATGAGCAGTTCTTC.

The chain uses TRBV3-1 and TRBJ2-1; 12 bases fit TRBD2. The length of the CDR3 is 18 residues. Germline values: CDR1 LGHDT, CDR2 YNNKEL (reference sequence). With 1 base clipped from V and 6 bases from J, the junction kept 10 bases outside the gene matches. CDR3 DNA: TGTGCCAGCAGCCAAGCCGCCGTCACTAGCGGGAGGTCCAATGAGCAGTTCTTC. Encoded protein: CASSQAAVTSGRSNEQFF.

This clonotype was detected only a few times. V usage is TRBV3-1 and J usage is TRBJ2-1; no clear D gene. The V and J ends lost 0 bases and 8 bases respectively, with 2 bases between them. CDR1 is LGHDT, CDR2 YNNKEL, per germline (reference sequence). This CDR3 is built from 11 residues. DNA for the CDR3: TGTGCCAGCAGCCAAGATCATGAGCAGTTCTTC. Translation gives CASSQDHEQFF.

In this sample, this clonotype turned up many times. This chain links TRBV20-1 with TRBJ1-1; D perhaps matches TRBD1 (5 bases). Trimming removed 0 bases from V and 7 bases from J, with 21 bases in between. This CDR3 has 16 amino acids. The germline V gene has CDR1 DFQATT and CDR2 SNEGSKA (reference sequence). CDR3 sequence reads: CSARDEGDSLLDEAFF. The CDR3 DNA reads TGCAGTGCTAGAGATGAAGGGGACTCCCTGTTGGATGAAGCTTTCTTT.

The chain is built from TRBV20-1 and TRBJ2-2, with TRBD2 matching 8 bases. The CDR3 has 15 residues. Trimming took 3 bases from V and 3 from J; bases not matched to a gene: 6. Germline V lookup: CDR1 DFQATT, CDR2 SNEGSKA (reference sequence). For the CDR3, the DNA is TGCAGTGCTAGTGGGGACGGGAGGGACACCGGGGAGCTGTTTTTT. This encodes CSASGDGRDTGELFF.

V usage is TRBV20-1 and J usage is TRBJ2-3, with TRBD1 identical over 9 bases. From germline, CDR1 is DFQATT and CDR2 SNEGSKA (reference sequence). V gave up 6 bases and J gave up 3 bases; unmatched junction bases: 7. The CDR3 extends over 14 amino acids. The CDR3 region is CSAYLDRGTDTQYF. Written as DNA, the CDR3 is TGCAGTGCCTACCTGGACAGGGGTACAGATACGCAGTATTTT.

The V gene is TRBV18, the J gene TRBJ1-1; D is ambiguous. V was trimmed by 2 bases and J by 4 bases, leaving 8 bases between them. Germline V gene lookup returns CDR1 KGHSH and CDR2 LQKENI. The CDR3 is 13 residues long. Written as DNA, the CDR3 is TGTGCCAGCTCACCATTGCTGAGCACTGAAGCTTTCTTT. Residues: CASSPLLSTEAFF.

The sample holds a few counts of this clonotype. This rearrangement joins TRBV5-1 to TRBJ1-2, with 7 bases aligning to TRBD1. The CDR3 covers 13 residues. Trimming removed 4 bases from V and 8 bases from J; junction bases left unmatched: 8. Germline values: CDR1 SGHRS, CDR2 YFSETQ. The CDR3 sequence is CASSLTGEIGYTF. The CDR3 DNA is TGCGCCAGCAGCCTAACAGGGGAGATCGGCTACACCTTC. The whole variable domain, remainder taken from reference TRBV5-1 and TRBJ1-2, is KAGVTQTPRYLIKTRGQQVTLSCSPISGHRSVSWYQQTPGQGLQFLFEYFSETQRNKGNFPGRFSGRQFSNSRSEMNVSTLELGDSALYLCASSLTGEIGYTFGSGTRLTVV.

This rearrangement joins TRBV5-5 to TRBJ2-7; D unclear. The CDR3 spans 14 residues. Germline CDR1 SGHKS, CDR2 YYEKEE (reference sequence). Trimming removed 1 base from V and 2 bases from J, with 10 bases in between. The CDR3 protein is CASSLLLLTYEQYF. In nucleotides, the CDR3 is TGTGCCAGCAGCTTGCTCCTGCTTACCTACGAGCAGTACTTC.

This clonotype was counted at least ten times. The genes are TRBV7-2 and TRBJ2-5; TRBD2 matches at 8 bases. This CDR3 spans 15 amino acids. Germline values: CDR1 SGHTA, CDR2 FQGNSA. The trim removed 1 base at V and 5 bases at J, leaving 6 bases unmatched. The CDR3 reads CASSLDGREEETQYF. CDR3 DNA sequence: TGTGCCAGCAGCTTAGATGGGCGGGAGGAGGAGACCCAGTACTTC.

This clonotype was found many times. The CDR3 sequence is CASSLLQGDGYTF. The CDR3 DNA reads as TGTGCCAGCAGTTTGTTGCAGGGAGATGGCTACACCTTC. The genes are TRBV12-3 or TRBV12-4 and TRBJ1-2; the D gene is possibly TRBD1 (5 bases). Deletions cut 3 bases from V and 6 bases from J, with 11 bases between. CDR3 length: 13 residues.

The chain joins TRBV7-2 to TRBJ2-3; D remains unclear. Trimming took off 5 bases at V and 7 bases at J, with 7 bases between the two ends. Germline V gives CDR1 SGHTA, CDR2 FQGNSA. This CDR3 region has 11 residues. CDR3 nucleotide sequence: TGTGCCAGCAGCGCCCCTCATACGCAGTATTTT. This codes for CASSAPHTQYF. Using reference TRBV7-2 and TRBJ2-3 for the parts outside the CDR3, the full variable domain is GAGVSQSPSNKVTEKGKDVELRCDPISGHTALYWYRQSLGQGLEFLIYFQGNSAPDKSGLPSDRFSAERTGGSVSTLTIQRTQQEDSAVYLCASSAPHTQYFGPGTRLTVL.

The rearrangement uses TRBV10-3 and TRBJ2-4; 7 positions agree with TRBD1. CDR3 length: 13 residues. CDR1 ENHRY and CDR2 SYGVKD come from the germline V gene. V lost 6 bases to trimming and J lost 6 bases; unmatched junction nucleotides: 5. CDR3 in amino acids: CAIRPGQTNIQYF. In DNA form, the CDR3 reads TGTGCCATCAGGCCGGGACAGACAAACATTCAGTACTTC.

V gene TRBV3-1 combines with J gene TRBJ1-1; tentative D call: TRBD1 (6 bases). The ends were cut back, 4 bases at V and 10 bases at J, with 13 bases in the middle. The CDR3 is 12 residues long. The V gene's germline CDR1 is LGHDT and CDR2 YNNKEL (reference sequence). The CDR3 bases are TGTGCCAGCAGCCCGGACAGTGTACGAGCTTTCTTT. Amino acids: CASSPDSVRAFF.

This clonotype occurred many times. The rearrangement joins TRBV7-2 to TRBJ2-1; D not certain. V lost 2 bases, J lost 3 bases, and 8 bases lay in between. This CDR3 is 14 amino acids long. Per the germline V gene, CDR1 is SGHTA and CDR2 is FQGNSA. CDR3 nucleotides: TGTGCCAGCAGCTTACTTGCCAGCTACAATGAGCAGTTCTTC. Residues: CASSLLASYNEQFF. The whole variable domain, filled in from reference TRBV7-2 and TRBJ2-1, reads GAGVSQSPSNKVTEKGKDVELRCDPISGHTALYWYRQSLGQGLEFLIYFQGNSAPDKSGLPSDRFSAERTGGSVSTLTIQRTQQEDSAVYLCASSLLASYNEQFFGPGTRLTVL.

The chain joins TRBV5-4 to TRBJ2-2; weak D call: TRBD1 (6 bases). This CDR3 has 14 amino acids. Trimming took off 6 bases at V and 2 bases at J, with 11 bases between the two ends. Per germline, CDR1 SGHNT and CDR2 YYREEE (reference sequence). CDR3 DNA sequence: TGTGCCAGCACCTCACAGGGAAACACCGGGGAGCTGTTTTTT. Encoded protein: CASTSQGNTGELFF.

This clonotype has more than one count but fewer than ten. The chain recombines TRBV14 with TRBJ1-1; TRBD1 matches at 7 bases. The CDR3 spans 15 residues. CDR1 and CDR2 from the germline V gene are SGHDN and FVKESK. The V gene end was trimmed by 3 bases and the J gene end by 0 bases; junction bases not matched to a gene: 4. Here the CDR3 reads CASSQRDSVNTEAFF. The CDR3 DNA reads as TGTGCCAGCAGCCAGCGGGACAGCGTGAACACTGAAGCTTTCTTT.

V gene TRBV30 combines with J gene TRBJ2-3, with D possibly matching TRBD2 (6 bases). CDR1 is GTSNPN, CDR2 SVGIG, per germline (reference sequence). The CDR3 has 17 residues. V was cut by 0 bases and J by 5 bases, with 21 bases left in between. This CDR3 is CAWSVPGGAVFQDTQYF. In DNA, the CDR3 is TGTGCCTGGAGTGTACCCGGAGGGGCGGTTTTCCAAGATACGCAGTATTTT.

As to this clonotype: The junction does not match germline at one end; this may be a read error. This chain joins TRBV24-1 and TRBJ2-1; possible D gene TRBD1, 6 bases. CDR3 size: 15 residues. CDR1 is KGHDR, CDR2 SFDVKD, per germline. The CDR3 loop reads CATRDSRGQYNEQFF. DNA of the CDR3: TGTGCCACCAGAGATTCAAGAGGACAGTACAATGAGCAGTTCTTC.